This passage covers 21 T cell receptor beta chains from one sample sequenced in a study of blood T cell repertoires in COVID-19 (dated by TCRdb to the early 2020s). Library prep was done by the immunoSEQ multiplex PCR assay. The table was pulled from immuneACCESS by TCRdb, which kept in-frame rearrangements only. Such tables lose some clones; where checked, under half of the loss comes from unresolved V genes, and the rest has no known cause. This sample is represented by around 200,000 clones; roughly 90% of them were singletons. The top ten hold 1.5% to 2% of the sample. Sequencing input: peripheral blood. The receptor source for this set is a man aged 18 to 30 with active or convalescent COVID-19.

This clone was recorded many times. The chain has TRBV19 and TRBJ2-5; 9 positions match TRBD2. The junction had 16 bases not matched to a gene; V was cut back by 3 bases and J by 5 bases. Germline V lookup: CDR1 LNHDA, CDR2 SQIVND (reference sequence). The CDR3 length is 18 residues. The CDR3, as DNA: TGTGCCAGTAGTATCTCTTATGGGGTAGCGGGAGTCGGGGAGACCCAGTACTTC. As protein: CASSISYGVAGVGETQYF.

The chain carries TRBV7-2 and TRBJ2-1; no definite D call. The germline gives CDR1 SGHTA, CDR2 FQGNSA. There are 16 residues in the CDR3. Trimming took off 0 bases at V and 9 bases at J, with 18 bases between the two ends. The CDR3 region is CASSLATRLIKVEQFF. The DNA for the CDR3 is TGTGCCAGCAGCTTAGCGACTCGCCTCATTAAGGTTGAGCAGTTCTTC. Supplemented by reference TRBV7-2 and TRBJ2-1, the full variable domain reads GAGVSQSPSNKVTEKGKDVELRCDPISGHTALYWYRQSLGQGLEFLIYFQGNSAPDKSGLPSDRFSAERTGGSVSTLTIQRTQQEDSAVYLCASSLATRLIKVEQFFGPGTRLTVL.

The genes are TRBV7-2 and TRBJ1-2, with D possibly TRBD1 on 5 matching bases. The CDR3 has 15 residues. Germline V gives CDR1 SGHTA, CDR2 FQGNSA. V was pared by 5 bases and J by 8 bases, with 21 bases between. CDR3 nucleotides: TGTGCCAGCAGCCCGCACCGCGGGACCCCTCCCGGCTACACCTTC. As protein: CASSPHRGTPPGYTF.

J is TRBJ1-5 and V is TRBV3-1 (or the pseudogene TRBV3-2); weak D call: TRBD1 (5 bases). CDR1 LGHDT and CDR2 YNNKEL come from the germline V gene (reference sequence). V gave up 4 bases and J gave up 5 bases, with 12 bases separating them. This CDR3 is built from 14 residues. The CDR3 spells CASSLNAGDQPQHF. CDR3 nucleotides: TGTGCCAGCAGCCTTAACGCGGGGGATCAGCCCCAGCATTTT.

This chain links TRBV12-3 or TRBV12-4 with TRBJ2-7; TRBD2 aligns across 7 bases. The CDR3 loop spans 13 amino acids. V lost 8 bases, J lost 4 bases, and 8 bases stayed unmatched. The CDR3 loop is CASGVAGFYEQYF. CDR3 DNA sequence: TGTGCCAGCGGGGTAGCGGGCTTTTACGAGCAGTACTTC.

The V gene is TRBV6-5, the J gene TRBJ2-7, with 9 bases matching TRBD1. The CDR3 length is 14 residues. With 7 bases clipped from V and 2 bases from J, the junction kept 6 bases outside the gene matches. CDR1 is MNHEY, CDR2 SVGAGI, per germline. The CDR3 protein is CASMHTGGPYEQYF. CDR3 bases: TGTGCCAGCATGCACACAGGGGGCCCCTACGAGCAGTACTTC.

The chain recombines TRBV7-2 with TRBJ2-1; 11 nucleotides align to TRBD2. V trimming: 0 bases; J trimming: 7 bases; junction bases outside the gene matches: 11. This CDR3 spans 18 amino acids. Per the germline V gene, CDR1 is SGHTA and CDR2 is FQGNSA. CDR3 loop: CASSLAPQGSGRANEQFF. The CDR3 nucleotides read TGTGCCAGCAGCTTAGCGCCTCAAGGTAGCGGGAGGGCAAATGAGCAGTTCTTC.

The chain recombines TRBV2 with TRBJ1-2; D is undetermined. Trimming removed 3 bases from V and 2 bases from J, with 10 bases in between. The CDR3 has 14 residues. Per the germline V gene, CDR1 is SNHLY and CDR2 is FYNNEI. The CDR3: CASSDQTLNYGYTF. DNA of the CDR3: TGTGCCAGCAGTGATCAAACTCTAAACTATGGCTACACCTTC. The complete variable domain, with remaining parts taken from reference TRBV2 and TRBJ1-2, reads EPEVTQTPSHQVTQMGQEVILRCVPISNHLYFYWYRQILGQKVEFLVSFYNNEISEKSEIFDDQFSVERPDGSNFTLKIRSTKLEDSAMYFCASSDQTLNYGYTFGSGTRLTVV.

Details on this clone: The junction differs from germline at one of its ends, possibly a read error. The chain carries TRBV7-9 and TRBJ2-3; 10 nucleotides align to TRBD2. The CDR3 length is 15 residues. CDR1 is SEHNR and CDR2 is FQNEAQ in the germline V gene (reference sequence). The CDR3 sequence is CASSLAGELTDTQYF. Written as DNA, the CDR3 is TGTGCCAGCAGCCTAGCGGGAGAATTGACAGATACGCAGTATTTT.

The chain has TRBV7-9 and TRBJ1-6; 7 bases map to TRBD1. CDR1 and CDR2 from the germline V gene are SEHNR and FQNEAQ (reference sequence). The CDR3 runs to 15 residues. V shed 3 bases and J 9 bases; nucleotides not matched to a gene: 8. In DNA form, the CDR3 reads TGTGCCAGCAGCTTGTCCCCACAGGGGAGTTCACCCCTCCACTTT. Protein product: CASSLSPQGSSPLHF.

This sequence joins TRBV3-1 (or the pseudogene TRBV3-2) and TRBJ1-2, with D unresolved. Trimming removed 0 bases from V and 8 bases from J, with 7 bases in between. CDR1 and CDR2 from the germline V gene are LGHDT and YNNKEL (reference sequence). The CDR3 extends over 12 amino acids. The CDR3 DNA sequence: TGTGCCAGCAGCCAAGATTTCCGGGGCTACACCTTC. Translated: CASSQDFRGYTF.

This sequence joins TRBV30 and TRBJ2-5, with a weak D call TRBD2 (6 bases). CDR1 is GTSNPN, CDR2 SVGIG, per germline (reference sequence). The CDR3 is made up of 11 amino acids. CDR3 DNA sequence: TGTTCGTCCGGGGGAGGCGAGACCCAGTACTTC. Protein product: CSSGGGETQYF.

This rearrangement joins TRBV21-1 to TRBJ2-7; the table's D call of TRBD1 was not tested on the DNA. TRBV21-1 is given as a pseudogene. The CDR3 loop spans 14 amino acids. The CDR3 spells CASSKGQGSYEQYF. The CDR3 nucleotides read TGTGCCAGCAGCAAAGGCCAGGGCTCCTACGAGCAGTACTTC.

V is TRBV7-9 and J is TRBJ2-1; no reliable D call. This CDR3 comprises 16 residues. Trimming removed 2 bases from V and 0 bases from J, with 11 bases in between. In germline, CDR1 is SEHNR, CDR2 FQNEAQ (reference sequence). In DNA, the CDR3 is TGTGCCAGCAGCTTACTTAATAGTGGCTCCTACAATGAGCAGTTCTTC. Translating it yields CASSLLNSGSYNEQFF.

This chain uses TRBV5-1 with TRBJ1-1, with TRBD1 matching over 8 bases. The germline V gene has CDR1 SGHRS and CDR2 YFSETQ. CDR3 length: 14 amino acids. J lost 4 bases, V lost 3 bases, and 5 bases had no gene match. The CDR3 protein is CASSSRDRGTEAFF. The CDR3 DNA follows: TGCGCCAGCAGCTCCCGCGACAGGGGCACTGAAGCTTTCTTT.

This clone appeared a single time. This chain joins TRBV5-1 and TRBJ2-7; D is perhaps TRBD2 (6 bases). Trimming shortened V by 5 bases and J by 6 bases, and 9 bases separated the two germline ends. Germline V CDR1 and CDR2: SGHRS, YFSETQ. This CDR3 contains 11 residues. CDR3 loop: CASSGGTEQYF. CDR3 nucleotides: TGCGCCAGCAGTGGCGGGACCGAGCAGTACTTC.

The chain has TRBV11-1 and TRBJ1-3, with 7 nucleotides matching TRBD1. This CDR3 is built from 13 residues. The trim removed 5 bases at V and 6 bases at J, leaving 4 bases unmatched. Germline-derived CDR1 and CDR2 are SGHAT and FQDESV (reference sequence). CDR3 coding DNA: TGTGCCAGCAGCCGGGGACAGCAAAACACCATATATTTT. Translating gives CASSRGQQNTIYF.

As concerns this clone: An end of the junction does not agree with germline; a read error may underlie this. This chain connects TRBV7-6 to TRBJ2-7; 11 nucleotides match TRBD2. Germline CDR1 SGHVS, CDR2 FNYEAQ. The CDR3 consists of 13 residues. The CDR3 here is CASSVAGGYEQYF. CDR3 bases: TGTGCCAGCAGCGTAGCGGGAGGGTACGAGCAGTACTTC.

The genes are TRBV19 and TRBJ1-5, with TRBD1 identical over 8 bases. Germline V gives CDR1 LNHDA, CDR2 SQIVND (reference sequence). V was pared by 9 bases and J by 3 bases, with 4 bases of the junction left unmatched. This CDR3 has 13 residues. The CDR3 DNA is TGTGCCAGCAGGGGGCACGACAATCAGCCCCAGCATTTT. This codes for CASRGHDNQPQHF.

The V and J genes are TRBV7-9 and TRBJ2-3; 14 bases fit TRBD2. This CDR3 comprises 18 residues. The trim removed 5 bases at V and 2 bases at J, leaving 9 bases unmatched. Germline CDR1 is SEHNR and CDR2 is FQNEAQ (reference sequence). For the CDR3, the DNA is TGTGCCAGCAGCCGACGACTAGCGGGAGGGTCGAACACAGATACGCAGTATTTT. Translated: CASSRRLAGGSNTDTQYF.

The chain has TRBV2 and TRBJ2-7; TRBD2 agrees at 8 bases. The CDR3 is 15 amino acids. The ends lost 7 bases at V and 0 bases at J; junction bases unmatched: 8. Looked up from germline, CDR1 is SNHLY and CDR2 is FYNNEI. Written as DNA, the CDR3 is TGTGCCAGCAAGGGGACGGGAGGGGGCTCCTACGAGCAGTACTTC. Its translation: CASKGTGGGSYEQYF.